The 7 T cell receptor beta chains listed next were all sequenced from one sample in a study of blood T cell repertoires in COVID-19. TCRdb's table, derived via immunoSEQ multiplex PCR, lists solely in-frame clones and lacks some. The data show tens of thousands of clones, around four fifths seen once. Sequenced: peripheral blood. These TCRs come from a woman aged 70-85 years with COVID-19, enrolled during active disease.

CDR3 in amino acids: CASTRDSLYGYTF. The CDR3 nucleotides read TGTGCCAGCACCAGGGACTCCCTCTATGGCTACACCTTC. The genes are TRBV12-3 or TRBV12-4 and TRBJ1-2, with D maybe TRBD1 (5 bases). V was cut by 7 bases and J by 4 bases, with 13 bases left in between. The length of the CDR3 is 13 residues.

The CDR3 coding sequence is TGTGCCAGCAGCCTCAAACCAGCGGGAGGGCCAGATACGCAGTATTTT. It is translated as CASSLKPAGGPDTQYF. The rearrangement links TRBV4-2 to TRBJ2-3, with 10 bases matching TRBD2. Germline CDR1 reads LGHNA; CDR2 reads YNFKEQ. V shed 4 bases, J shed 4 bases, and the junction held 8 bases outside the gene matches. CDR3 length equals 16 residues.

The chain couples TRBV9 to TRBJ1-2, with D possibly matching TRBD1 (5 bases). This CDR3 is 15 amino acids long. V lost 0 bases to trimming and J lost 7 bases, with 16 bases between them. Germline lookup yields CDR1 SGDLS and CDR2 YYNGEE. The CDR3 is CASSVGSGPRSGYTF. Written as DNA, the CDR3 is TGTGCCAGCAGCGTAGGGTCAGGGCCCAGGAGTGGCTACACCTTC.

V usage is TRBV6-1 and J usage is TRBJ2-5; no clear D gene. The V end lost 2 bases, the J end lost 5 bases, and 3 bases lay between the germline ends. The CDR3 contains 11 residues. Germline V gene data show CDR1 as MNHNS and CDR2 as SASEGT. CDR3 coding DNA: TGTGCCAGCAGTGAAAGCGAGACCCAGTACTTC. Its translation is CASSESETQYF.

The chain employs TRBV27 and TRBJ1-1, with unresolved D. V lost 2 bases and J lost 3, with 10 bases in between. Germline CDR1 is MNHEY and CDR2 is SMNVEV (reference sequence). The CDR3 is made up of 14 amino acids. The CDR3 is CASSLKVEYTEAFF. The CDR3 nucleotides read TGTGCCAGCAGTTTAAAGGTGGAGTACACTGAAGCTTTCTTT.

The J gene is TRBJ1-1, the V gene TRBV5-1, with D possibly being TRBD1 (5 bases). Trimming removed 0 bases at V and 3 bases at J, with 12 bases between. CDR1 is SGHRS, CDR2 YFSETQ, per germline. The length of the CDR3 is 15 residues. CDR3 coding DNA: TGCGCCAGCAGCTTGGTGGCAGGGTCTTACACTGAAGCTTTCTTT. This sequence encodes CASSLVAGSYTEAFF. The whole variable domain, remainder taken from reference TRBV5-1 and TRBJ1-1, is KAGVTQTPRYLIKTRGQQVTLSCSPISGHRSVSWYQQTPGQGLQFLFEYFSETQRNKGNFPGRFSGRQFSNSRSEMNVSTLELGDSALYLCASSLVAGSYTEAFFGQGTRLTVV.

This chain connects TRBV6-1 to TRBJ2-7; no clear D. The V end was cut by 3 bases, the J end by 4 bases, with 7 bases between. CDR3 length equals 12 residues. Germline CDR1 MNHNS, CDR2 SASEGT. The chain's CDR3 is CASSERQYEQYF. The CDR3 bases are TGTGCCAGCAGTGAGCGGCAGTACGAGCAGTACTTC.